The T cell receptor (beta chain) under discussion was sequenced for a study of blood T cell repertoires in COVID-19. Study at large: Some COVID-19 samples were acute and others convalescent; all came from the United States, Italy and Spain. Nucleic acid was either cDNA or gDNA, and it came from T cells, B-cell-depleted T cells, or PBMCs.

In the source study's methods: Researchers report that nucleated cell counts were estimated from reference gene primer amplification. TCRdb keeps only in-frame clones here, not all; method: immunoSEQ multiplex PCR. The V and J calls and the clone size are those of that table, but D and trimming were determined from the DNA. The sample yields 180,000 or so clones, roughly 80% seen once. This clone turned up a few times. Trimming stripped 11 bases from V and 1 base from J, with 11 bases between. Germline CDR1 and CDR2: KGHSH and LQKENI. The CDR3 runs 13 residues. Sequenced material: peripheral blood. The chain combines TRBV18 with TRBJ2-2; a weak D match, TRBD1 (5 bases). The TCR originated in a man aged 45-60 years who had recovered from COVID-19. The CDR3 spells CALRGQNTGELFF. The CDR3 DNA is TGTGCCCTAAGAGGACAGAACACCGGGGAGCTGTTTTTT. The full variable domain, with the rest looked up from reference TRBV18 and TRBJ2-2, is NAGVMQNPRHLVRRRGQEARLRCSPMKGHSHVYWYRQLPEEGLKFMVYLQKENIIDESGMPKERFSAEFPKEGPSILRIQQVVRGDSAAYFCALRGQNTGELFFGEGSRLTVL.